The 6 T cell receptor beta chains presented below share a single source sample, sequenced in a study of blood T cell repertoires in COVID-19. Sequencing used immunoSEQ multiplex PCR; TCRdb keeps in-frame clones, though not all of them. There are about 480,000 clones in the sample; 70% to 90% occur only once, and less than 2% lies in the top ten. The sequencing sample was made of PBMCs or T cells enriched from blood (not recorded which). These receptors were obtained from a woman in her thirties or forties who had recovered from COVID-19.

This sequence joins TRBV19 and TRBJ2-3, with TRBD1 as a possible D gene (5 bases). This CDR3 has 16 amino acids. V was clipped by 11 bases and J by 0 bases, with 21 bases between them. Germline CDR1 and CDR2: LNHDA and SQIVND (reference sequence). The DNA for the CDR3 is TGTGCCTCAAGGGGCTATCTCGAATCTAGCACAGATACGCAGTATTTT. Protein sequence: CASRGYLESSTDTQYF.

The chain employs TRBV7-2 and TRBJ2-7, with D unresolved. This CDR3 spans 14 amino acids. Trimming cost V 3 bases and J 2 bases, with 11 bases left between them. The germline gives CDR1 SGHTA, CDR2 FQGNSA. CDR3: CASSFQNGAYEQYF. CDR3 DNA: TGTGCCAGCAGCTTCCAGAACGGAGCCTACGAGCAGTACTTC.

This chain uses TRBV6-4 with TRBJ2-2, with a possible D match to TRBD1 (6 bases). Germline CDR1 reads MRHNA; CDR2 reads SNTAGT. This CDR3 contains 15 residues. The V and J ends lost 10 bases and 1 base respectively, with 16 bases between them. The CDR3: CAIIIPGQNTGELFF. The DNA for the CDR3 is TGTGCCATCATTATTCCGGGACAGAACACCGGGGAGCTGTTTTTT.

The chain carries TRBV5-1 and TRBJ2-7; 8 bases align to TRBD2. Germline CDR1 and CDR2: SGHRS and YFSETQ. V lost 4 bases and J lost 3; bases outside the gene matches: 6. The CDR3 is 14 residues long. In DNA, the CDR3 is TGCGCCAGCAGCCCCGGGGGGGGGTTCTACGAGCAGTACTTC. Encoded protein: CASSPGGGFYEQYF.

This clone occurred once. V is TRBV12-3 or TRBV12-4 and J is TRBJ1-2; unclear D gene. There are 13 residues in the CDR3. V lost 5 bases and J lost 1, with 8 bases in between. As DNA, the CDR3 is TGTGCCAGCAGTCCCTCCCTTAACTATGGCTACACCTTC. Its protein is CASSPSLNYGYTF.

This sequence joins TRBV5-1 and TRBJ1-5; 8 nucleotides match TRBD1. CDR1 is SGHRS and CDR2 is YFSETQ in the germline V gene. The length of the CDR3 is 16 residues. V lost 0 bases and J lost 6; bases outside the gene matches: 8. The chain's CDR3 is CASSLAPGGVVQPQHF. CDR3 nucleotides: TGCGCCAGCAGCTTGGCCCCAGGGGGCGTAGTTCAGCCCCAGCATTTT. Filled out from reference TRBV5-1 and TRBJ1-5, the complete variable domain reads KAGVTQTPRYLIKTRGQQVTLSCSPISGHRSVSWYQQTPGQGLQFLFEYFSETQRNKGNFPGRFSGRQFSNSRSEMNVSTLELGDSALYLCASSLAPGGVVQPQHFGDGTRLSIL.